This T cell receptor beta chain appears in the sequencing data of a study of blood T cells in healthy people across ages. A J-beta primer mix and a sample-barcoded 5' primer were used in a second PCR of roughly 7 to 12 cycles. Each CDR3 protein gets one entry after TCRdb re-called the 5' RACE reads with MiXCR. The sample comprises some 1 million distinct CDR3 sequences, 40% to 55% of which are singletons, and about 20% rests with the top ten. Sequencing was done on a sample of blood. The TCR comes from a woman aged 55-69 years in good health.

CDR3 sequence: CAVSPDRRPYEQYF. The CDR3 DNA reads TGCGCCGTCTCCCCAGACCGAAGACCCTACGAGCAGTACTTC. V and J are TRBV10-1 and TRBJ2-7; D gene ambiguous. This CDR3 has 14 residues. CDR1 and CDR2 (germline): WNHNN, SYGVQD (reference sequence). Trimming cost V 11 bases and J 2 bases, with 19 bases left between them.